This T cell receptor (beta chain) was recovered during a study of T cells in Graves' hyperthyroidism and ophthalmopathy. The V end lost 7 bases, the J end lost 3 bases, and 15 bases lay between the germline ends. Per the germline V gene, CDR1 is SQVTM and CDR2 is ANQGSEA. The CDR3 length is 13 residues. RNA transcripts provided the source from which TCR beta CDR3 regions were amplified. TCR CDR3 regions were first amplified by RT-PCR with HTBI primers. One entry per CDR3 protein, called by TCRdb with MiXCR from the multiplex PCR reads. The sample lists about 420,000 distinct CDR3 sequences; around 16% were seen once.

Source material: blood. The chain links TRBV29-1 to TRBJ1-2; D gene unclear. The clonotype originates from a woman between 18 and 29 years old with Graves' hyperthyroidism. The CDR3 loop reads CSAQGNLDYGYTF. The CDR3 nucleotides are TGCAGCGCCCAAGGGAACTTGGACTATGGCTACACCTTC. Full variable domain (outside the CDR3, taken from reference TRBV29-1 and TRBJ1-2): SAVISQKPSRDICQRGTSLTIQCQVDSQVTMMFWYRQQPGQSLTLIATANQGSEATYESGFVIDKFPISRPNLTFSTLTVSNMSPEDSSIYLCSAQGNLDYGYTFGSGTRLTVV.